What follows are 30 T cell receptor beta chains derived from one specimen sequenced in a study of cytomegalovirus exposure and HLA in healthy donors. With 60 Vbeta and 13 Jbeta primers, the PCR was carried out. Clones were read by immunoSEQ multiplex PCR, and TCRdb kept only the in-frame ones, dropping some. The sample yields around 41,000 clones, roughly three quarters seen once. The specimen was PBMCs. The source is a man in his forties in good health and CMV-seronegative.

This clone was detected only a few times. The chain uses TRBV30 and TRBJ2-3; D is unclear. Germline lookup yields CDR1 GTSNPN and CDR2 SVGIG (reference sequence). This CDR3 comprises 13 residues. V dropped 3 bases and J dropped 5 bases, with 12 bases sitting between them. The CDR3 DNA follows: TGTGCCTGGAGCAGTGGTCCGGGAGATACGCAGTATTTT. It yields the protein CAWSSGPGDTQYF.

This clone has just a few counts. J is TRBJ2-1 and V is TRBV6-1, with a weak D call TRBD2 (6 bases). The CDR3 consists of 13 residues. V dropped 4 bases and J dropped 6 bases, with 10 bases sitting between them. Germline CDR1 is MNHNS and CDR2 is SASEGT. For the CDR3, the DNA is TGTGCCAGCAGTGTCAGGGAGGTCAATGAGCAGTTCTTC. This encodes CASSVREVNEQFF.

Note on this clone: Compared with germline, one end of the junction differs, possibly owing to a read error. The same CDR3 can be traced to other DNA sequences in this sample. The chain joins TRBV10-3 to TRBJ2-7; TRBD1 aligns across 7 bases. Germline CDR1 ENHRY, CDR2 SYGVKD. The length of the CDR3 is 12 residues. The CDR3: CAISDRDYEQYF. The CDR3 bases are TGCGCCATCAGTGACAGGGACTACGAGCAGTACTTC.

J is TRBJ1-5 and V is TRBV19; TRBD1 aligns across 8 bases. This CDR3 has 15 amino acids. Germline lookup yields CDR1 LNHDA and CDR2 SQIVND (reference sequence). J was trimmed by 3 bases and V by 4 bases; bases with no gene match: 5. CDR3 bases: TGTGCCAGTAGTAGGGGCAGGGGGCTCAATCAGCCCCAGCATTTT. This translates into CASSRGRGLNQPQHF. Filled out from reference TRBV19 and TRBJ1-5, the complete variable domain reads DGGITQSPKYLFRKEGQNVTLSCEQNLNHDAMYWYRQDPGQGLRLIYYSQIVNDFQKGDIAEGYSVSREKKESFPLTVTSAQKNPTAFYLCASSRGRGLNQPQHFGDGTRLSIL.

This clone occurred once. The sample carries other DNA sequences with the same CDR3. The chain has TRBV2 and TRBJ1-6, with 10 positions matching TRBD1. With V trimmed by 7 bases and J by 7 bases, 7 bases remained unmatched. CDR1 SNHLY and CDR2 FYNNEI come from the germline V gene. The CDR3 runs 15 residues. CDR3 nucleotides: TGTGCCAGCAATGGGGACAGGGGACAGAATTCACCCCTCCACTTT. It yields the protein CASNGDRGQNSPLHF.

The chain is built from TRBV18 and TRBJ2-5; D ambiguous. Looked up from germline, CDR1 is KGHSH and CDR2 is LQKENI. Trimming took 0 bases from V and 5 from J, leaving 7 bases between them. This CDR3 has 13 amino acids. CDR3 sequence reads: CASSPPTEETQYF. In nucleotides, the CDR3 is TGTGCCAGCTCACCACCGACGGAGGAGACCCAGTACTTC.

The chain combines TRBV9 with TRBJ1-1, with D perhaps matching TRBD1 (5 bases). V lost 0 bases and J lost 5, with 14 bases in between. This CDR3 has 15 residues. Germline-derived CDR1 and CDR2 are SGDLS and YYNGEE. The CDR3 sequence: CASSVGMHGGTEAFF. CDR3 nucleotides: TGTGCCAGCAGCGTAGGCATGCACGGGGGGACTGAAGCTTTCTTT.

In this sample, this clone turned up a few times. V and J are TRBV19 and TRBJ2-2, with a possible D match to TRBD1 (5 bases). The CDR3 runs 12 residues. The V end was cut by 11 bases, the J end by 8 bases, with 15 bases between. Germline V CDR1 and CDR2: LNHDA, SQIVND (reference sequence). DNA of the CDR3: TGTGCCTCGGGCAGGGCTTTAGGGGAGCTGTTTTTT. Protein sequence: CASGRALGELFF.

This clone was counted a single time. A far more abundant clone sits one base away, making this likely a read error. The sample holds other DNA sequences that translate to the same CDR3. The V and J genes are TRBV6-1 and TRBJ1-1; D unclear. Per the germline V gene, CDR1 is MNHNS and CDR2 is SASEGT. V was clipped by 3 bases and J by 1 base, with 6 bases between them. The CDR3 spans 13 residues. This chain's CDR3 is CASSERENTEAFF. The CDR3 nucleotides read TGTGCCAGCAGTGAGCGGGAGAACACTGAAGCTTTCTTT.

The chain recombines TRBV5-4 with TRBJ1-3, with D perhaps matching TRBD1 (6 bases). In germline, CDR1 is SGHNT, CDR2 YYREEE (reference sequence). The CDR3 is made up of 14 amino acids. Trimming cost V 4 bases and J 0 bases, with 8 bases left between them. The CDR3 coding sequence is TGTGCCAGCAGCCCGACAGGCTCTGGAAACACCATATATTTT. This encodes CASSPTGSGNTIYF.

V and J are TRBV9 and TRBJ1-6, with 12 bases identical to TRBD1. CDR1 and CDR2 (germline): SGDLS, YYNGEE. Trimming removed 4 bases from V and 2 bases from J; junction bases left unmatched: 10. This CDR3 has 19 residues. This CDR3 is CASSPSPGTGGPYNSPLHF. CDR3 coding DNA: TGTGCCAGCAGCCCTAGTCCCGGGACAGGGGGCCCCTATAATTCACCCCTCCACTTT.

This chain's CDR3 is CASSSQGQAYNEQFF. The CDR3 DNA is TGTGCCAGCAGCTCCCAGGGACAGGCCTACAATGAGCAGTTCTTC. The chain uses TRBV7-2 and TRBJ2-1, with 8 positions matching TRBD1. Germline loops: CDR1 SGHTA, CDR2 FQGNSA. The CDR3 is made up of 15 amino acids. V lost 4 bases, J lost 2 bases, and 4 bases stayed unmatched.

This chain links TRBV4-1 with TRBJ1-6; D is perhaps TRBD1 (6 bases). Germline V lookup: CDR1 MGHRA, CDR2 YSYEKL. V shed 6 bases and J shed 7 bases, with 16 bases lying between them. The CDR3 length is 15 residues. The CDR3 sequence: CASSFQGQGNSPLHF. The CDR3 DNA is TGCGCCAGCAGTTTTCAGGGGCAGGGGAATTCACCCCTCCACTTT.

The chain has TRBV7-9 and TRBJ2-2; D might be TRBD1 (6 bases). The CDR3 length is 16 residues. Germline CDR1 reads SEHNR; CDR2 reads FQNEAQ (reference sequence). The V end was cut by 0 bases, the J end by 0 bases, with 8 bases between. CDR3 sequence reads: CASSLAGTTNTGELFF. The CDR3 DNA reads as TGTGCCAGCAGCTTAGCCGGGACAACGAACACCGGGGAGCTGTTTTTT.

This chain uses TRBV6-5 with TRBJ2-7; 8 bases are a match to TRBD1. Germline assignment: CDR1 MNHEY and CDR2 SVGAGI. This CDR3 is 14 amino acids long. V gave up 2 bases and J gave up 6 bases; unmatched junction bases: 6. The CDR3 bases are TGTGCCAGCAGTTACGCCGGGACAGGTAGCGAGCAGTACTTC. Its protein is CASSYAGTGSEQYF.

CDR3 in DNA: TGCGCCAGCAGCGCCTTGGACAGGGAGGACTACGAGCAGTACTTC. Translation: CASSALDREDYEQYF. The chain employs TRBV4-1 and TRBJ2-5; 8 nucleotides align to TRBD1. The J call is uncertain, as TRBJ2-7 better fits the DNA end. CDR3 length: 15 amino acids. Germline loops: CDR1 MGHRA, CDR2 YSYEKL.

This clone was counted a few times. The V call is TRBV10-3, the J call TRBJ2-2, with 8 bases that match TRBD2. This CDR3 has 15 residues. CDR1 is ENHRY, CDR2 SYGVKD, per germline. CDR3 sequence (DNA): TGTGCGTCGGGGGGGAACAGGTCAGGCACCGGGGAGCTGTTTTTT. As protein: CASGGNRSGTGELFF.

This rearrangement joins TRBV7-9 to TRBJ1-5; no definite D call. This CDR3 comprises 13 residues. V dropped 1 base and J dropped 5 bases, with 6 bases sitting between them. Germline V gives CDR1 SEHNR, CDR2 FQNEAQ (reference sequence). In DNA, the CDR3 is TGTGCCAGCAGCTTAGAGGGAGATCAGCCCCAGCATTTT. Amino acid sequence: CASSLEGDQPQHF.

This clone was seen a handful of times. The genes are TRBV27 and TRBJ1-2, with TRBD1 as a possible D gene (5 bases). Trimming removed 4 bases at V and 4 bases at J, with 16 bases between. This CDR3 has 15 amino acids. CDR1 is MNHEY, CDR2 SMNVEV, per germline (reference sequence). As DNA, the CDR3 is TGTGCCAGCAGTTCTTTGGGAAACAGGCCCTATGGCTACACCTTC. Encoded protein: CASSSLGNRPYGYTF.

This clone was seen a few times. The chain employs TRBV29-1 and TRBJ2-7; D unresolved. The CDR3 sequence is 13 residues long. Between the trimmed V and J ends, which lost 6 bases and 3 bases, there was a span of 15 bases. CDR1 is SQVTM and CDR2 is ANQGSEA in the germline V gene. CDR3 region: CSVVSGIVYEQYF. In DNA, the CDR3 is TGCAGCGTCGTCTCAGGAATAGTCTACGAGCAGTACTTC.

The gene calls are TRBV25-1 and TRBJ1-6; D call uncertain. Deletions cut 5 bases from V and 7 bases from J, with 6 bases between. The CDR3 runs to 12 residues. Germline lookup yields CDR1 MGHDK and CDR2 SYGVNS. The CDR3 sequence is CASSTGNSPLHF. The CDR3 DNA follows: TGTGCCAGCAGTACGGGAAATTCACCCCTCCACTTT.

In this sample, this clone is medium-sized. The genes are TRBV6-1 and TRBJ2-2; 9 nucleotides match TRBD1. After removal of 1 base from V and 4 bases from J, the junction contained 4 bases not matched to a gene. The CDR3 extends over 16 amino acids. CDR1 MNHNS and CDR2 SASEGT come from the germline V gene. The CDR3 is CASSEETGGGTGELFF. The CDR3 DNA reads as TGTGCCAGCAGTGAAGAGACAGGGGGGGGCACCGGGGAGCTGTTTTTT.

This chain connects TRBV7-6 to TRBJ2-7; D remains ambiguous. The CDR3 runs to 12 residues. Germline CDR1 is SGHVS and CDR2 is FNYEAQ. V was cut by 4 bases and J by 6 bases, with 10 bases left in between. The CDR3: CASSSDGREQYF. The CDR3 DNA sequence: TGTGCCAGCAGCTCCGATGGGCGCGAGCAGTACTTC.

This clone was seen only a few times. CDR3 in DNA: TGTGCCACCTTCTTTAAGGGGGGGACTGAAGCTTTCTTT. Protein: CATFFKGGTEAFF. The V and J genes are TRBV6-1 and TRBJ1-1, with D possibly matching TRBD1 (6 bases). The V end lost 10 bases, the J end lost 5 bases, and 17 bases lay between the germline ends. The CDR3 is made up of 13 amino acids. Germline V gene data show CDR1 as MNHNS and CDR2 as SASEGT.

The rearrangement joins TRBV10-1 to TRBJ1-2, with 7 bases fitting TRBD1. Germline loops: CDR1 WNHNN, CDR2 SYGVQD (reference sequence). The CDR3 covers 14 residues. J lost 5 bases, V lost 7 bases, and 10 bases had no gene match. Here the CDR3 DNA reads TGCGCCAGCAACCAAACAGGGGAACATTATGGCTACACCTTC. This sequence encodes CASNQTGEHYGYTF.

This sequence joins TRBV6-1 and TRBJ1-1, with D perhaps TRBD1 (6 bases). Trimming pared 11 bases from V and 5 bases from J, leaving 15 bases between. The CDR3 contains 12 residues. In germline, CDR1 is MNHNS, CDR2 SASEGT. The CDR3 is CAATTGTTEAFF. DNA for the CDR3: TGTGCCGCCACAACAGGGACGACTGAAGCTTTCTTT.

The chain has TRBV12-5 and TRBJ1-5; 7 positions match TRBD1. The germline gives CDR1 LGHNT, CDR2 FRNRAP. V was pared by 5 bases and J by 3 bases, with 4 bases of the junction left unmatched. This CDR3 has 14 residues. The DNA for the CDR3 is TGTGCTAGTGGTAGGGGACAGCACAATCAGCCCCAGCATTTT. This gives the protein CASGRGQHNQPQHF.

The CDR3 DNA sequence: TGTGCCAGCAGCCAAGACAGTTTCTCTGGAAACACCATATATTTT. Translated: CASSQDSFSGNTIYF. The chain joins TRBV4-2 to TRBJ1-3; no clear D gene. The V and J ends lost 0 bases and 0 bases respectively, with 6 bases between them. The CDR3 contains 15 residues. Per the germline V gene, CDR1 is LGHNA and CDR2 is YNFKEQ.

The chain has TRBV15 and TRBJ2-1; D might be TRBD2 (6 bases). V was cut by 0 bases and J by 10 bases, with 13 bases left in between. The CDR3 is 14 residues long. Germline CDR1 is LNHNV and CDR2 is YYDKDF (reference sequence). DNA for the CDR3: TGTGCCACCAGCAGAGATAGGTCGCTAGCGGAGCAGTTCTTC. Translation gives CATSRDRSLAEQFF.

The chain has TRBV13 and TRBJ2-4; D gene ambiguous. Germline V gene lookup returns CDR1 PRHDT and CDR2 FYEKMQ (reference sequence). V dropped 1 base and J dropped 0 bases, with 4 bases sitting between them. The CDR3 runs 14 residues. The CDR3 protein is CASSLVIAKNIQYF. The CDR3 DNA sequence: TGTGCCAGCAGCTTAGTAATAGCCAAAAACATTCAGTACTTC. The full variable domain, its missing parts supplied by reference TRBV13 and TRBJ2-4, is AAGVIQSPRHLIKEKRETATLKCYPIPRHDTVYWYQQGPGQDPQFLISFYEKMQSDKGSIPDRFSAQQFSDYHSELNMSSLELGDSALYFCASSLVIAKNIQYFGAGTRLSVL.